The table lists the clone carrying this T cell receptor beta chain with many counts. Its antigen is unknown. CDR3 length equals 17 residues. Germline values: CDR1 MGHRA, CDR2 YSYEKL. With V trimmed by 5 bases and J by 4 bases, 8 bases remained unmatched. The sample is drawn from a study of identical twins. Overall study results and limits: Zero-insertion analyses could be partly confounded by invariant MAIT and iNKT cells. The abundant beta clonotypes from cord blood had fewer insertions, and memory repertoires had none of this.

Addition of a universal primer site occurred through template switching, and cDNA carried unique molecular identifiers. MiXCR was run by TCRdb on the 5' RACE reads, yielding one entry per CDR3 protein. The data show over 550,000 distinct CDR3 sequences, roughly 7.1% seen once. The sample was also linked to a second study, of yellow fever vaccine responses in identical twins.

This chain uses TRBV4-1 with TRBJ2-6; 10 positions match TRBD1. The source is a woman younger than 30 in good health. Sample: PBMCs. CDR3 DNA: TGCGCCAGCAGCGGTCGACAGGGGGCTCAGGGGGCCAACGTCCTGACTTTC. This encodes CASSGRQGAQGANVLTF.